The sample holds a few counts of the clone carrying this T cell receptor beta chain. Its antigen is currently unknown. This sample stems from a study of vaccination and CD4 T cells after COVID-19. On the study more broadly: At a median approximately 71 days (range 14 to 241) after dose two, post-vaccine samples were obtained. The cells were exposed to overlapping spike peptides originating from SARS-CoV-2, HCoV-NL63, HCoV-OC43 and HCoV-229E for stimulation.

The Oncomine TCR Beta short-read assay was what sequenced the DNA obtained from cultured CD4+ T cells. MiXCR, run by TCRdb on the PCR reads, gives a single entry per CDR3 protein. The sample yields more than 20,000 distinct CDR3 sequences, 50% to 70% seen once. This CDR3 is built from 14 residues. V was trimmed by 6 bases and J by 6 bases, leaving 20 bases between them. Germline CDR1 reads DFQATT; CDR2 reads SNEGSKA (reference sequence). Findings of the study overall: In convalescent patients, 304 of 307 vaccine-specific clones were spike mono-reactive.

Treatment indicated: approximately 10-day PBMC culture with coronavirus spike peptide pools or control peptides (ViraFEST assay). The source was CD4+ T cells from blood, cultured in vitro, collected after SARS-CoV-2 vaccination. The source of this sequence is a human donor who received a COVID-19 vaccine. J is TRBJ1-2 and V is TRBV20-1, with D maybe TRBD1 (6 bases). Here the CDR3 DNA reads TGCAGTGCCACAGACAGGTCCCTTCTTCATGGCTACACCTTC. This encodes CSATDRSLLHGYTF.